Sequencing of this T cell receptor beta chain was carried out in a study of breast tumors, draining lymph nodes, adjacent tissues. This CDR3 is 15 amino acids long. Germline V gene lookup returns CDR1 SGDLS and CDR2 YYNGEE. Study observations and caveats: Findings are consistent with lymph node origin and intratumoral expansion of most tumor T cells. Tumors had less TCR diversity than lymph nodes, more than nontumor tissue. Luminal-like breast cancer showed significantly higher tumor–nontumor repertoire similarity than basal-like. Tumor T cell lymph node origin was a supported hypothesis, not proven.

TCRdb reprocessed the multiplex PCR reads with MiXCR, giving one entry per CDR3 protein. The top ten hold over 6.5% of the sample, which has approximately 90,000 distinct CDR3 sequences, around 30% seen once. A remark on this clonotype: The antigen remains unidentified. An end of the junction does not agree with germline; a read error may underlie this.

Samples came from axillary lymph nodes draining the breast cancer. The genes are TRBV9 and TRBJ2-1; D gene ambiguous. Material: axillary lymph node tissue. This TCR was sampled from a female donor with breast cancer. Some clones in this sample may be carry-over from other donors' samples. The CDR3 region is CAGSPFERANNEQSF. The CDR3 nucleotides are TGTGCCGGCAGCCCGTTTGAGCGCGCGAACAATGAGCAGTCCTTC.